Presented here are 5 T cell receptor beta chains from one specimen sequenced in a study of T cell responses to AZD1222 COVID-19 vaccine. Profiled with immunoSEQ multiplex PCR; TCRdb holds only in-frame clones, not every one. The sample includes 150,000 to 160,000 clones, around 89% of them seen just once. The material sequenced was peripheral blood, taken on day 0 of AZD1222 vaccination. Receptors were obtained from an adult in good health.

The chain employs TRBV14 and TRBJ2-3; D unclear. V was pared by 5 bases and J by 5 bases, with 5 bases between. The CDR3 contains 11 residues. CDR1 is SGHDN, CDR2 FVKESK, per germline. The CDR3 DNA sequence: TGTGCCAGCAGCTCTCTAGATACGCAGTATTTT. Translated, it gives CASSSLDTQYF.

Remarks on this clone: This CDR3 is also generated by other DNA sequences in the sample. The rearrangement uses TRBV7-9 and TRBJ1-2, with TRBD1 matching 8 bases. V lost 3 bases and J lost 1; bases outside the gene matches: 1. The germline V gene encodes CDR1 SEHNR and CDR2 FQNEAQ (reference sequence). This CDR3 is built from 14 residues. The CDR3 loop is CASSLGQDNYGYTF. The CDR3 coding sequence is TGTGCCAGCAGCTTGGGACAGGATAACTATGGCTACACCTTC.

This chain uses TRBV7-2 with TRBJ1-1; no definite D call. The CDR3 runs 13 residues. V gave up 0 bases and J gave up 6 bases, with 8 bases separating them. Germline V gene data show CDR1 as SGHTA and CDR2 as FQGNSA. This CDR3 reads CASSLAEAAEAFF. CDR3 in DNA: TGTGCCAGCAGCTTAGCAGAGGCGGCTGAAGCTTTCTTT.

This chain links TRBV7-2 with TRBJ2-1; a weak D match, TRBD2 (7 bases). V lost 7 bases and J 4 bases, leaving 17 bases between the germline ends. This CDR3 has 15 residues. Germline assignment: CDR1 SGHTA and CDR2 FQGNSA. CDR3 in DNA: TGTGCCAGCATCGAGAAGGGGGGGCCTTACAATGAGCAGTTCTTC. Encoded protein: CASIEKGGPYNEQFF.

The V call is TRBV4-1, the J call TRBJ1-5, with TRBD1 as a possible D gene (5 bases). This CDR3 spans 16 amino acids. Germline assignment: CDR1 MGHRA and CDR2 YSYEKL. V lost 4 bases, J lost 6 bases, and 19 bases lay in between. The chain's CDR3 is CASSPDLTAGGQPQHF. The CDR3 DNA reads TGCGCCAGCAGCCCAGATCTGACGGCGGGGGGTCAGCCCCAGCATTTT.